This T cell receptor (beta chain) was captured in a study of molecular identifiers for immune sequencing clone quantification. TCRdb used MiXCR to reprocess the PCR reads, holding one entry per CDR3 protein. The top ten clones hold about 6.6% of a sample with over 35,000 distinct CDR3 sequences, around 20% of them seen once. Trimming cost V 5 bases and J 0 bases; bases outside gene matches: 5. This CDR3 comprises 15 residues. Germline V CDR1 and CDR2: DFQATT, SNEGSKA (reference sequence). This clonotype occurred a few times. Sequencing used naive CD8+ T cells from blood, with Jurkat cell RNA spiked in. Specified subset: FACS-sorted CD8+CD4-CCR7+CD45RA+ naive T cells. The receptor was derived from a human donor in good health. Some libraries in this study had Jurkat cell RNA spiked in. The J gene is TRBJ2-1, the V gene TRBV20-1; 9 nucleotides agree with TRBD1. CDR3 region: CSAWDRVSSYNEQFF. The CDR3 DNA reads as TGCAGTGCTTGGGACAGGGTAAGCTCCTACAATGAGCAGTTCTTC.